This entry lists 26 T cell receptor beta chains sequenced from one sample in a study of T cells in Graves' hyperthyroidism and ophthalmopathy (dated by TCRdb to about 2019). Libraries were made using multiplex PCR. The sequencing machine was an Illumina HiSeq 2000. The TCR beta CDR3 regions were amplified from RNA transcripts. The TCR CDR3 was subjected to a first round of RT-PCR using the HTBI primer set and the Qiagen OneStep RT-PCR kit. TCRdb applied fastp at Q25 and MiXCR to the public reads, then kept only in-frame beta chains. Here each entry gathers all rows of one CDR3 protein and keeps the most common genes and DNA. Here the sample has 380,000 or so distinct CDR3 sequences; approximately 12% occur a single time. In total, the top ten clones hold less than 25% of the sample. Specimen: blood. The receptors stem from a man aged 25 to 40 with Graves' hyperthyroidism that later progressed to Graves' ophthalmopathy.

The chain couples TRBV4-1 to TRBJ2-7; D unclear. Trimming cost V 0 bases and J 6 bases, with 9 bases left between them. The V gene's germline CDR1 is MGHRA and CDR2 YSYEKL. This CDR3 comprises 13 residues. CDR3 DNA sequence: TGCGCCAGCAGCCAAGATAGGAGTTCCGAGCAGTACTTC. Encoded protein: CASSQDRSSEQYF.

The V call is TRBV15, the J call TRBJ2-3, with TRBD2 as a possible D gene (6 bases). There are 16 residues in the CDR3. The V gene's germline CDR1 is LNHNV and CDR2 YYDKDF (reference sequence). V dropped 1 base and J dropped 2 bases, with 13 bases sitting between them. The CDR3 DNA reads as TGTGCCACCAGCAGAGGTGTTAGCGGTTTCACAGATACGCAGTATTTT. It translates to CATSRGVSGFTDTQYF.

In this sample, this clonotype turned up many times. V is TRBV6-5 and J is TRBJ2-3, with 8 bases fitting TRBD1. The germline gives CDR1 MNHEY, CDR2 SVGAGI. This CDR3 region has 16 residues. V lost 0 bases to trimming and J lost 0 bases; unmatched junction nucleotides: 2. Here the CDR3 DNA reads TGTGCCAGCAGTTACTCCGCAGGGGGCAGCACAGATACGCAGTATTTT. This translates into CASSYSAGGSTDTQYF.

This clonotype showed up many times. The rearrangement uses TRBV5-5 and TRBJ2-7, with D uncertain. Germline values: CDR1 SGHKS, CDR2 YYEKEE (reference sequence). Trimming took off 4 bases at V and 5 bases at J, with 13 bases between the two ends. The CDR3 sequence is 13 residues long. CDR3 residues: CASSLQAAHEQYF. The CDR3 coding sequence is TGTGCCAGCAGCCTCCAGGCGGCCCACGAGCAGTACTTC.

This rearrangement joins TRBV27 to TRBJ2-5, with D possibly called TRBD1 or TRBD2 (6 bases each). Deletions cut 5 bases from V and 5 bases from J, with 18 bases between. The CDR3 consists of 15 residues. CDR1 and CDR2 (germline): MNHEY, SMNVEV (reference sequence). The CDR3 here is CASSQAQGGEETQYF. The CDR3 DNA reads TGTGCCAGCAGTCAGGCACAGGGAGGTGAGGAGACCCAGTACTTC.

The V and J genes are TRBV2 and TRBJ1-5; a weak D match, TRBD1 (6 bases). V was clipped by 6 bases and J by 2 bases, with 20 bases between them. The CDR3 spans 17 residues. CDR1 and CDR2 (germline): SNHLY, FYNNEI. The CDR3 here is CASSASGGAHRNQPQHF. CDR3 sequence (DNA): TGTGCCAGCAGCGCTAGCGGGGGGGCCCACCGCAATCAGCCCCAGCATTTT.

The chain recombines TRBV7-9 with TRBJ1-2; 8 nucleotides match TRBD1. Germline CDR1 reads SEHNR; CDR2 reads FQNEAQ (reference sequence). This CDR3 spans 16 amino acids. Losses at the gene ends were 5 bases for V and 4 bases for J; bases not matched to a gene: 12. Here the CDR3 reads CASSPTGQGKLYGYTF. In DNA form, the CDR3 reads TGTGCCAGCAGCCCGACCGGACAGGGAAAACTCTATGGCTACACCTTC. Based on the CDR3 plus reference TRBV7-9 and TRBJ1-2, the full variable domain is DTGVSQNPRHKITKRGQNVTFRCDPISEHNRLYWYRQTLGQGPEFLTYFQNEAQLEKSRLLSDRFSAERPKGSFSTLEIQRTEQGDSAMYLCASSPTGQGKLYGYTFGSGTRLTVV.

This clonotype has ten or more counts. V and J are TRBV7-6 and TRBJ2-1; TRBD2 matches 12 bases. This CDR3 has 16 residues. Per germline, CDR1 SGHVS and CDR2 FNYEAQ. Losses at the gene ends were 5 bases for V and 4 bases for J; bases not matched to a gene: 6. The CDR3 spells CASSLSTSGGYNEQFF. CDR3 coding DNA: TGTGCCAGCAGCCTATCGACTAGCGGGGGATACAATGAGCAGTTCTTC.

This clonotype was counted at least ten times. The genes are TRBV6-2 or TRBV6-3 and TRBJ2-6; no definite D call. Trimming took 6 bases from V and 0 from J, leaving 9 bases between them. The CDR3 extends over 15 amino acids. The germline gives CDR1 MNHEY, CDR2 SVGEGT. As DNA, the CDR3 is TGTGCCAGCAGCATGACCGCCTCTGGGGCCAACGTCCTGACTTTC. Translation gives CASSMTASGANVLTF.

This clonotype was detected ten times or more. The J gene is TRBJ2-7, the V gene TRBV5-6; D not resolved. V dropped 0 bases and J dropped 2 bases, with 9 bases sitting between them. There are 14 residues in the CDR3. Germline assignment: CDR1 SGHDT and CDR2 YYEEEE. The DNA of the CDR3 is TGTGCCAGCAGCTTGGTTGGGGAAACCTACGAGCAGTACTTC. Translated, it gives CASSLVGETYEQYF.

V is TRBV4-2 and J is TRBJ1-4; the D gene is possibly TRBD1 (6 bases). This CDR3 is 16 amino acids long. Deletions cut 0 bases from V and 7 bases from J, with 15 bases between. Germline V lookup: CDR1 LGHNA, CDR2 YNFKEQ. CDR3 sequence (DNA): TGTGCCAGCAGCCAAGATAATTGGGGGGCTGGTGAAAAACTGTTTTTT. This encodes CASSQDNWGAGEKLFF.

The rearrangement uses TRBV12-5 and TRBJ1-6, with 8 bases fitting TRBD1. Germline V CDR1 and CDR2: LGHNT, FRNRAP. CDR3 length equals 17 residues. Trimming cost V 1 base and J 7 bases; bases outside gene matches: 9. CDR3 nucleotide sequence: TGTGCTAGTGGTTTGGCTCTCCTCGGACAGGGAAATTCACCCCTCCACTTT. Its translation: CASGLALLGQGNSPLHF.

This clonotype was counted many times. This sequence joins TRBV6-1 and TRBJ1-3, with TRBD1 as a possible D gene (6 bases). V lost 5 bases and J 0 bases, leaving 14 bases between the germline ends. CDR1 is MNHNS, CDR2 SASEGT, per germline. This CDR3 is 16 amino acids long. In nucleotides, the CDR3 is TGTGCCAGCAGTCAACCGAACAGGGTCTCTGGAAACACCATATATTTT. It encodes CASSQPNRVSGNTIYF.

This clonotype has a count of ten or more. V gene TRBV28 combines with J gene TRBJ2-5, with D possibly being TRBD2 (6 bases). CDR1 MDHEN and CDR2 SYDVKM come from the germline V gene. V was trimmed by 2 bases and J by 2 bases, leaving 15 bases between them. The CDR3 spans 16 residues. CDR3 DNA: TGTGCCAGCAGTTTAATCGGGGGTCATACACAAGAGACCCAGTACTTC. As protein: CASSLIGGHTQETQYF.

This clonotype was observed at least ten times. This sequence joins TRBV5-1 and TRBJ2-1; 10 nucleotides align to TRBD1. This CDR3 region has 15 residues. CDR1 and CDR2 (germline): SGHRS, YFSETQ. Trimming removed 4 bases from V and 8 bases from J; junction bases left unmatched: 9. CDR3 amino acids: CASSPGTGARDEQFF. The CDR3 DNA follows: TGCGCCAGCAGCCCTGGGACAGGGGCGCGAGATGAGCAGTTCTTC.

This clonotype appeared many times. This rearrangement joins TRBV7-3 to TRBJ1-2; 10 bases line up with TRBD1. This CDR3 spans 14 amino acids. The trim removed 5 bases at V and 8 bases at J, leaving 8 bases unmatched. From germline, CDR1 is SGHTA and CDR2 FQGTGA. In nucleotides, the CDR3 is TGTGCCAGCAGCGTGACAGGGGGCATCAACGGCTACACCTTC. It yields the protein CASSVTGGINGYTF. Drawing the rest from reference TRBV7-3 and TRBJ1-2, the complete variable domain is GAGVSQTPSNKVTEKGKYVELRCDPISGHTALYWYRQSLGQGPEFLIYFQGTGAADDSGLPNDRFFAVRPEGSVSTLKIQRTERGDSAVYLCASSVTGGINGYTFGSGTRLTVV.

This clonotype has only a few counts. The CDR3 DNA reads as TGTGCCAGCAGCCAACCAAAGACAGGTACGAACACTGAAGCTTTCTTT. This codes for CASSQPKTGTNTEAFF. This chain connects TRBV3-1 to TRBJ1-1; D may be TRBD1 (6 bases). Per germline, CDR1 LGHDT and CDR2 YNNKEL (reference sequence). The CDR3 runs 16 residues. V was shortened by 2 bases and J by 1 base, with 14 bases between the two germline ends.

In this sample, this clonotype turned up once. The rearrangement links TRBV10-2 to TRBJ2-1; TRBD2 matches at 12 bases. Unmatched junction bases numbered 4, after V lost 5 bases and J lost 2 bases. This CDR3 comprises 16 residues. Looked up from germline, CDR1 is WSHSY and CDR2 is SAAADI. CDR3 sequence: CASSQTSGGAYNEQFF. Here the CDR3 DNA reads TGCGCCAGCAGTCAGACTAGCGGGGGAGCCTACAATGAGCAGTTCTTC.

This clonotype was found many times. The chain combines TRBV6-1 with TRBJ2-2, with 8 bases lining up with TRBD2. Germline loops: CDR1 MNHNS, CDR2 SASEGT. The CDR3 spans 17 residues. After removal of 3 bases from V and 4 bases from J, the junction contained 10 bases not matched to a gene. The CDR3 spells CASSEESGGYSTGELFF. CDR3 DNA: TGTGCCAGCAGTGAGGAGAGCGGGGGCTATAGCACCGGGGAGCTGTTTTTT.

This clonotype was observed at least ten times. V and J are TRBV6-1 and TRBJ2-7, with 9 positions matching TRBD1. The CDR3 consists of 16 residues. The ends lost 7 bases at V and 1 base at J; junction bases unmatched: 11. Germline CDR1 MNHNS, CDR2 SASEGT. The CDR3 bases are TGTGCCAGCATTAAGGACAGGGGACACAATTCCTACGAGCAGTACTTC. Translated, it gives CASIKDRGHNSYEQYF.

This clonotype was seen ten or more times. This rearrangement joins TRBV11-3 to TRBJ2-1; TRBD1 aligns across 7 bases. The germline V gene has CDR1 SGHNT and CDR2 YENEEA. This CDR3 contains 15 residues. Trimming took 7 bases from V and 3 from J; bases not matched to a gene: 9. CDR3 sequence reads: CASTSHWDSYNEQFF. The CDR3 DNA reads as TGTGCCAGCACATCTCATTGGGACAGCTACAATGAGCAGTTCTTC.

This clonotype turned up a few times. This chain connects TRBV10-2 to TRBJ2-2; 8 bases match TRBD2. This CDR3 is built from 17 residues. Unmatched junction bases numbered 9, after V lost 3 bases and J lost 3 bases. Germline V lookup: CDR1 WSHSY, CDR2 SAAADI. In DNA, the CDR3 is TGCGCCAGCAGTGATCGCGGGGGGAGGGCGGACACCGGGGAGCTGTTTTTT. Translating gives CASSDRGGRADTGELFF.

There are many counts of this clonotype. The chain links TRBV7-8 to TRBJ2-2, with 12 bases aligning to TRBD2. Losses at the gene ends were 4 bases for V and 6 bases for J; bases not matched to a gene: 0. Germline V gives CDR1 SGHVS, CDR2 FQNEAQ. The CDR3 is made up of 14 amino acids. CDR3 DNA sequence: TGTGCCAGCAGCTCTAGCGGGGGGGCCGGGGAGCTGTTTTTT. This encodes CASSSSGGAGELFF.

This clonotype was picked up a small number of times. V is TRBV18 and J is TRBJ2-1; 9 positions agree with TRBD1. Per germline, CDR1 KGHSH and CDR2 LQKENI. The CDR3 consists of 18 residues. Germline trimming cut 3 bases from V and 0 bases from J; bases unmatched to any gene: 9. CDR3 nucleotide sequence: TGTGCCAGCTCACCCCCGCCCGGGGACAGGGTCTCCTACAATGAGCAGTTCTTC. Its translation is CASSPPPGDRVSYNEQFF.

This clonotype was seen at least ten times. This chain links TRBV27 with TRBJ1-2; D is ambiguous. Germline V gene lookup returns CDR1 MNHEY and CDR2 SMNVEV (reference sequence). The CDR3 runs 14 residues. V was shortened by 0 bases and J by 4 bases, with 9 bases between the two germline ends. CDR3 nucleotide sequence: TGTGCCAGCAGTTTATCGCAGGATGGCTATGGCTACACCTTC. Its translation: CASSLSQDGYGYTF.

This clonotype appeared a few times. One end of the junction varies from germline; a read error may be responsible. This sequence joins TRBV18 and TRBJ1-1; no definite D call. This CDR3 contains 16 residues. CDR1 KGHSH and CDR2 LQKENI come from the germline V gene. This CDR3 reads CASSPSMMDLNTGAFF. CDR3 coding DNA: TGTGCCAGCTCACCAAGCATGATGGACCTGAACACTGGAGCTTTCTTT.